The rows below give T cell receptor beta chains drawn from one sample of a study of T cell repertoires in ileal Crohn's disease. Assay: immunoSEQ multiplex PCR; the TCRdb copy retains only in-frame clones and omits some. The sample holds about 62,000 clones, 85% to 90% seen once. Sequenced input: ileal tissue. The receptor set was obtained from an adult with Crohn's disease. CDR3s include the opening cysteine and the closing phenylalanine or tryptophan. A D gene is named only where the DNA matches it firmly. For some rows the clone size is stated as once, few or many, or as a class when expanded; others skip it.

size,J,V,D,CDR3,DNA
NA,TRBJ1-1,TRBV19,NA,CASSRGSSGGYTEAFF,TGTGCCAGTAGCAGAGGATCGTCGGGGGGTTACACTGAAGCTTTCTTT
NA,TRBJ1-1,TRBV9,NA,CASSVSRNTEAFF,TGTGCCAGCAGCGTAAGCCGTAACACTGAAGCTTTCTTT
NA,TRBJ2-3,TRBV9,NA,CASSLMSDTQYF,TGTGCCAGCAGCCTAATGAGTGATACGCAGTATTTT
once,TRBJ1-4,TRBV25-1,NA,CASKWGDRLFF,TGTGCCAGCAAGTGGGGGGATCGGCTGTTTTTT
NA,TRBJ1-1,TRBV9,NA,CASSALGTEAFF,TGTGCCAGCAGCGCCCTAGGTACTGAAGCTTTCTTT
NA,TRBJ1-1,TRBV7-6,NA,CASSFMANTEAFF,TGTGCCAGCAGCTTTATGGCGAACACTGAAGCTTTCTTT
NA,TRBJ1-1,TRBV4-1,NA,CASSPQMNTEAFF,TGCGCCAGCAGCCCACAAATGAACACTGAAGCTTTCTTT
NA,TRBJ2-3,TRBV5-1,TRBD1,CASSKYRGLGTDTQYF,TGCGCCAGCAGCAAATACAGGGGGTTGGGCACAGATACGCAGTATTTT
NA,TRBJ1-2,TRBV28,NA,CASSIGSGPSFGGYGYTF,TGTGCCAGCAGTATCGGATCGGGGCCGTCCTTCGGGGGCTATGGCTACACCTTC
NA,TRBJ2-6,TRBV4-2,NA,CASSQVGIRSLLSGANVLTF,TGTGCCAGCAGCCAAGTCGGGATCCGCAGTCTCCTATCTGGGGCCAACGTCCTGACTTTC
NA,TRBJ2-7,TRBV29-1,TRBD2,CSVVAGAFNEQYF,TGCAGCGTTGTAGCGGGAGCCTTCAACGAGCAGTACTTC
NA,TRBJ2-1,TRBV28,TRBD1,CASRPGQGPYNEQFF,TGTGCCAGCAGACCGGGACAGGGCCCCTACAATGAGCAGTTCTTC
NA,TRBJ2-5,TRBV4-2,TRBD2,CASSPGTTETQYF,TGTGCCAGCAGCCCCGGGACTACAGAGACCCAGTACTTC
NA,TRBJ2-7,TRBV11-2,NA,CASSSPRQDRYEQYF,TGTGCCAGCAGCTCACCTCGACAGGACCGCTACGAGCAGTACTTC
NA,TRBJ1-2,TRBV11-3,NA,CASSSPGLPYGYTF,TGTGCCAGCAGCTCCCCGGGACTTCCTTACGGCTACACCTTC
NA,TRBJ1-1,TRBV6-1,NA,CASSEGRTRMAFF,TGTGCCAGCAGTGAAGGGAGGACCCGAATGGCTTTCTTT
NA,TRBJ1-2,TRBV19,TRBD1,CASSTTGALPWGYTF,TGTGCCAGTAGCACTACAGGGGCGCTCCCTTGGGGCTACACCTTC
NA,TRBJ2-5,TRBV25-1,NA,CATSRTKETQYF,TGTGCCACCAGTCGGACAAAAGAGACCCAGTACTTC
NA,TRBJ2-7,TRBV27,NA,CASRSSIYEQYF,TGTGCCAGCAGGAGCTCGATCTACGAGCAGTACTTC
NA,TRBJ1-3,TRBV28,NA,CATSELNTIYF,TGTGCCACCAGCGAACTCAACACCATATATTTT
NA,TRBJ2-5,TRBV11-3,NA,CASSPGAERQETQYF,TGTGCCAGCAGTCCTGGAGCGGAGCGCCAAGAGACCCAGTACTTC
NA,TRBJ1-2,TRBV7-2,NA,CASSRRGSGGGYTF,TGTGCCAGCAGCCGCCGTGGGTCCGGGGGTGGCTACACCTTC
NA,TRBJ2-7,TRBV7-9,NA,CASSLEGGQIYEQYF,TGTGCCAGCAGCTTAGAAGGGGGTCAGATATACGAGCAGTACTTC
NA,TRBJ1-5,TRBV15,TRBD1,CATSRRTGTGGSPQHF,TGTGCCACCAGCCGCAGAACAGGGACAGGGGGAAGTCCCCAGCATTTT
NA,TRBJ1-1,TRBV4-1,NA,CASSQDATAPQAFF,TGCGCCAGCAGCCAAGATGCCACAGCACCACAAGCTTTCTTT
NA,TRBJ1-1,TRBV5-6,NA,CASSLVAGTEAFF,TGTGCCAGCAGCTTGGTGGCAGGGACTGAAGCTTTCTTT
once,TRBJ1-3,TRBV7-2,TRBD1,CASSPGTAGNTIYF,TGTGCCAGCAGCCCTGGGACAGCCGGAAACACCATATATTTT